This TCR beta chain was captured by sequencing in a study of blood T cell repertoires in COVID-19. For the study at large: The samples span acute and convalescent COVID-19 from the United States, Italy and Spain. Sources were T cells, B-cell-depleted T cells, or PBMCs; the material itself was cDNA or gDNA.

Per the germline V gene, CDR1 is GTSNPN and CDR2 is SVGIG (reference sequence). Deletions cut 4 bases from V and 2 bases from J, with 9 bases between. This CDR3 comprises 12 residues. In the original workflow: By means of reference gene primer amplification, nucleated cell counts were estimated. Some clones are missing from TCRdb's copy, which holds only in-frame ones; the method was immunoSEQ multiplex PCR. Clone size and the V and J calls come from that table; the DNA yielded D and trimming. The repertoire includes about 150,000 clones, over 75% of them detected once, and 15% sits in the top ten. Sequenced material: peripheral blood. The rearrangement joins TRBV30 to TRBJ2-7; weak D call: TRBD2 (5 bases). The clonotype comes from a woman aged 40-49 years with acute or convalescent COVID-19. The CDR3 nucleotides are TGTGCCTGGAATACGGGAACCTACGAGCAGTACTTC. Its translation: CAWNTGTYEQYF.